The TCR beta chain described here comes from a study of T cell responses to AZD1222 COVID-19 vaccine. The study pooled second doses at about 4 or about 12 weeks. Germline CDR1 SGHNT, CDR2 YYREEE (reference sequence). The CDR3 runs to 14 residues. V trimming: 5 bases; J trimming: 0 bases; junction bases outside the gene matches: 3. Sequencing used immunoSEQ multiplex PCR; TCRdb keeps in-frame clones, though not all of them. The table includes 150,000 to 200,000 clones, about 88% detected once. General study findings and limits: Clonal diversity may have been underestimated in mostly white British donors. Nearly half of unique spike-specific TCRs reportedly avoided B.1.351 and B.1.1.7 mutated regions.

Details on this clone: Its matching antigen is unknown.

The genes are TRBV5-4 and TRBJ2-7, with 9 nucleotides matching TRBD2. Here the sequenced sample was peripheral blood, taken 28 days after the second AZD1222 dose. The clonotype was recovered from an adult who received the AZD1222 COVID-19 vaccine. This CDR3 is CASSSTSGSYEQYF. In nucleotides, the CDR3 is TGTGCCAGCAGTTCGACTAGCGGCTCCTACGAGCAGTACTTC.